Described below is a single T cell receptor (beta chain) sequence and its context. As handled by the study authors: Amplification of reference gene primers was used by the study to estimate nucleated cell counts. TCRdb's table, derived via immunoSEQ multiplex PCR, lists solely in-frame clones and lacks some. V and J calls and clone size follow that table, whereas D and trimming were derived from the DNA. The repertoire holds fewer than 200,000 clones, with about 90% as singletons. This entry is derived from a study of blood T cell repertoires in COVID-19. Study in general: Donors in the United States, Italy and Spain gave samples during acute or convalescent COVID-19. PBMCs, B-cell-depleted T cells, or T cells were the source of the cDNA or gDNA that made up the material.

Specimen: peripheral blood. This receptor was obtained from a man in his forties with active or convalescent COVID-19.

The CDR3 DNA follows: TGTGCCAGCAATGAAGGACAGGGGGGTTGGCCCCAGCATTTT. As protein: CASNEGQGGWPQHF. The chain recombines TRBV9 with TRBJ1-5, with TRBD1 matching over 10 bases. V gave up 6 bases and J gave up 9 bases; unmatched junction bases: 9. Germline V lookup: CDR1 SGDLS, CDR2 YYNGEE. The CDR3 is made up of 14 amino acids.